This record looks at one T cell receptor (beta chain) sequence and its context. The target antigen is unknown. The V gene lost 5 bases and the J gene lost 2 bases, with 13 bases spanning the gap. Germline-derived CDR1 and CDR2 are MDHEN and SYDVKM. The CDR3 sequence is 15 residues long. The sample belongs to a study of shared clonotypes between healthy human individuals. Regarding the study as a whole: Clonotype sharing across donors was expected to vary with sequencing depth. Depth was large, yet rarefaction showed that sorted-subset sequencing was incomplete. With four donors compared, around 5% of naive CD4 clonotypes were shared.

Per the study methods: Because ImmunoSEQ provided only junction sequences with no quality scores, the filtering differed. Here immunoSEQ multiplex PCR was the method, and the copy in TCRdb shows in-frame clones only, minus some. That table furnishes V, J and clone size, whereas the DNA furnished D and trimming. The profile shows 110,000 or so clones, over 65% of them singletons. What was sequenced was memory CD8+ T cells sorted from blood. Sample subset: CD45RO+ cells pooled with CCR7-negative TemRA cells. The V gene is TRBV28, the J gene TRBJ1-5, with D perhaps matching TRBD1 (5 bases). The receptor was isolated from a woman aged 30 to 39 in good health. CDR3 loop: CASSRQSEGNQPQHF. CDR3 sequence (DNA): TGTGCCAGCAGTCGACAGTCCGAGGGCAATCAGCCCCAGCATTTT.